Presented here are 9 T cell receptor beta chains from one specimen sequenced in a study of blood T cell repertoires in COVID-19. Here immunoSEQ multiplex PCR was the method, and the copy in TCRdb shows in-frame clones only, minus some. There are 130,000 or so clones in the sample; almost 85% occur only once, and under 1.5% lies in the top ten. Input material: peripheral blood. The source of these receptors is a man aged 60-69 years with acute or convalescent COVID-19.

This chain joins TRBV25-1 and TRBJ2-7; no clear D. With 1 base removed from V and 3 bases from J, the gap between germline ends came to 4 bases. The CDR3 extends over 12 amino acids. Germline values: CDR1 MGHDK, CDR2 SYGVNS. In nucleotides, the CDR3 is TGTGCCAGCAGTGAATTCGGCTACGAGCAGTACTTC. It yields the protein CASSEFGYEQYF.

The gene calls are TRBV11-2 and TRBJ1-2; 9 bases line up with TRBD1. The CDR3 is 16 amino acids. Trimming removed 3 bases from V and 3 bases from J; junction bases left unmatched: 8. Germline loops: CDR1 SGHAT, CDR2 FQNNGV. The CDR3 nucleotides read TGTGCCAGCAGCTTGGGGGCGGGACAGGGTTACTATGGCTACACCTTC. It is translated as CASSLGAGQGYYGYTF.

V and J are TRBV5-1 and TRBJ1-5; unclear D gene. CDR3 length: 15 residues. The germline gives CDR1 SGHRS, CDR2 YFSETQ. The V gene lost 1 base and the J gene lost 1 base, with 9 bases spanning the gap. The CDR3 region is CASSLSGGSNQPQHF. The CDR3, as DNA: TGCGCCAGCAGCTTGTCAGGTGGAAGCAATCAGCCCCAGCATTTT.

Comments on this clone: This sample also contains other DNA sequences that code for the same CDR3. The CDR3 protein is CASSFTYEQYF. For the CDR3, the DNA is TGTGCCAGCAGCTTTACCTACGAGCAGTACTTC. The chain employs TRBV11-2 and TRBJ2-7; D is ambiguous. There are 11 residues in the CDR3. Trimming removed 3 bases at V and 2 bases at J, with 2 bases between. The V gene's germline CDR1 is SGHAT and CDR2 FQNNGV.

The V gene is TRBV7-7, the J gene TRBJ2-2; the match to TRBD2 covers 11 bases. The CDR3 extends over 17 amino acids. V shed 3 bases and J 3 bases; nucleotides not matched to a gene: 6. In germline, CDR1 is SSHAT, CDR2 FNYEAQ (reference sequence). The CDR3 DNA follows: TGTGCCAGCAGCTTCATAGCGGGGGGGCCCGACACCGGGGAGCTGTTTTTT. It codes for CASSFIAGGPDTGELFF.

The J gene is TRBJ2-6, the V gene TRBV11-2, with D possibly matching TRBD1 (6 bases). This CDR3 contains 16 residues. Trimming took off 8 bases at V and 0 bases at J, with 14 bases between the two ends. Per germline, CDR1 SGHAT and CDR2 FQNNGV. For the CDR3, the DNA is TGTGCCAGCCAACAGGGCCTCCGCTCTGGGGCCAACGTCCTGACTTTC. Translated, it gives CASQQGLRSGANVLTF.

The CDR3 bases are TGTGCTAGTGGTTCGTCATCAGGGGCAATATTCTCCTACGAGCAGTACTTC. This translates into CASGSSSGAIFSYEQYF. The chain carries TRBV12-5 and TRBJ2-7; tentative D call: TRBD1 (6 bases). The CDR3 runs to 17 residues. The germline V gene has CDR1 LGHNT and CDR2 FRNRAP. The V end lost 4 bases, the J end lost 0 bases, and 19 bases lay between the germline ends. The complete variable domain, with remaining parts taken from reference TRBV12-5 and TRBJ2-7, reads DARVTQTPRHKVTEMGQEVTMRCQPILGHNTVFWYRQTMMQGLELLAYFRNRAPLDDSGMPKDRFSAEMPDATLATLKIQPSEPRDSAVYFCASGSSSGAIFSYEQYFGPGTRLTVT.

This clone showed up just once. The rearrangement uses TRBV6-5 and TRBJ2-5; no reliable D call. CDR3 size: 14 residues. Germline CDR1 is MNHEY and CDR2 is SVGAGI. Deletions cut 2 bases from V and 4 bases from J, with 11 bases between. CDR3 loop: CASSYGSASETQYF. The CDR3 region has the DNA TGTGCCAGCAGTTACGGGTCAGCGTCAGAGACCCAGTACTTC.

V gene TRBV12-3 or TRBV12-4 combines with J gene TRBJ1-3, with D unresolved. V lost 6 bases to trimming and J lost 0 bases, with 6 bases between them. This CDR3 region has 13 residues. CDR3: CASSRSSGNTIYF. CDR3 DNA: TGTGCCAGCAGCCGGTCCTCTGGAAACACCATATATTTT.